Each of the 23 T cell receptor beta chains below was sequenced from the same sample in a study of blood T cell repertoires in COVID-19. Clones were sequenced by immunoSEQ multiplex PCR, and TCRdb holds only the in-frame ones, with some missing. There are fewer than 400,000 clones in the sample; around nine tenths occur only once, and about 9.4% lies in the top ten. The specimen was PBMCs or T cells enriched from blood (not recorded which). All receptors come from a woman aged 45-59 years who had recovered from COVID-19.

J is TRBJ1-1 and V is TRBV5-1; possibly TRBD1 for D (5 bases). V was clipped by 5 bases and J by 1 base, with 9 bases between them. The CDR3 runs to 13 residues. Germline V lookup: CDR1 SGHRS, CDR2 YFSETQ. The CDR3 reads CASRLTANTEAFF. CDR3 DNA sequence: TGCGCCAGCAGGCTGACAGCGAACACTGAAGCTTTCTTT.

CDR3 sequence reads: CASSLGLLAGVNEQFF. As DNA, the CDR3 is TGTGCCAGCAGCTTAGGTCTGTTAGCGGGGGTAAATGAGCAGTTCTTC. The rearrangement uses TRBV13 and TRBJ2-1, with 9 nucleotides matching TRBD2. The CDR3 spans 16 residues. Looked up from germline, CDR1 is PRHDT and CDR2 is FYEKMQ (reference sequence). The trim removed 0 bases at V and 7 bases at J, leaving 7 bases unmatched.

The chain carries TRBV7-2 and TRBJ2-6, with TRBD1 matching over 8 bases. V lost 5 bases to trimming and J lost 0 bases; unmatched junction nucleotides: 9. This CDR3 spans 18 amino acids. Germline-derived CDR1 and CDR2 are SGHTA and FQGNSA. CDR3 nucleotide sequence: TGTGCCAGCAGCGCCGGACAGGGTGCACTCTCTGGGGCCAACGTCCTGACTTTC. It codes for CASSAGQGALSGANVLTF. The full variable domain, its missing parts supplied by reference TRBV7-2 and TRBJ2-6, is GAGVSQSPSNKVTEKGKDVELRCDPISGHTALYWYRQSLGQGLEFLIYFQGNSAPDKSGLPSDRFSAERTGGSVSTLTIQRTQQEDSAVYLCASSAGQGALSGANVLTFGAGSRLTVL.

This clone was seen a few times. V usage is TRBV2 and J usage is TRBJ2-3; 9 nucleotides match TRBD1. CDR1 SNHLY and CDR2 FYNNEI come from the germline V gene. The CDR3 is 14 residues long. The J segment lost 2 bases and the V segment lost 6 bases, leaving 3 bases of the junction unmatched. The CDR3: CASRGQGPTDTQYF. In DNA, the CDR3 is TGTGCCAGCAGGGGACAGGGTCCCACAGATACGCAGTATTTT.

This clone occurred once. V usage is TRBV3-1 (or the pseudogene TRBV3-2) and J usage is TRBJ1-1, with a possible D match to TRBD1 (6 bases). CDR1 and CDR2 (germline): LGHDT, YNNKEL (reference sequence). The CDR3 extends over 14 amino acids. With 4 bases removed from V and 4 bases from J, the gap between germline ends came to 13 bases. The CDR3 DNA is TGTGCCAGCAGCCTTCAGGGGCGTTCCACTGAAGCTTTCTTT. This gives the protein CASSLQGRSTEAFF.

The V gene is TRBV6-5, the J gene TRBJ2-7; TRBD1 is a possible D gene (5 bases). This CDR3 is built from 13 residues. CDR1 is MNHEY, CDR2 SVGAGI, per germline. V was pared by 5 bases and J by 2 bases, with 10 bases between. The CDR3 DNA follows: TGTGCCAGCAGTAAGACAGCCACCTACGAGCAGTACTTC. It encodes CASSKTATYEQYF.

CDR3 nucleotide sequence: TGCGCCAGCAGCCAGTCGAGGGCAGGGGGGAATTCACCCCTCCACTTT. Its translation is CASSQSRAGGNSPLHF. The V gene is TRBV5-1, the J gene TRBJ1-6, with 7 bases fitting TRBD1. Losses at the gene ends were 4 bases for V and 7 bases for J; bases not matched to a gene: 11. The CDR3 length is 16 residues. CDR1 is SGHRS, CDR2 YFSETQ, per germline.

This chain uses TRBV7-9 with TRBJ1-1; D not resolved. Germline CDR1 SEHNR, CDR2 FQNEAQ (reference sequence). V was pared by 4 bases and J by 5 bases, with 11 bases between. This CDR3 spans 13 amino acids. The CDR3 coding sequence is TGTGCCAGCAGCTCTCTAGCTAAAACTGAAGCTTTCTTT. Translation: CASSSLAKTEAFF.

This clone was seen a few times. The chain couples TRBV7-3 to TRBJ2-7; 9 bases match TRBD1. The J segment lost 7 bases and the V segment lost 5 bases, leaving 9 bases of the junction unmatched. The CDR3 sequence is 14 residues long. From germline, CDR1 is SGHTA and CDR2 FQGTGA. The CDR3 coding sequence is TGTGCCAGCAGCCCGGGACAGGGCAGCCAAGAGCAGTACTTC. It yields the protein CASSPGQGSQEQYF.

This clone was counted once. V is TRBV7-2 and J is TRBJ2-7; 8 bases agree with TRBD1. Germline V gene lookup returns CDR1 SGHTA and CDR2 FQGNSA. J gave up 3 bases and V 3 bases, and 4 bases lay outside the gene matches. The CDR3 totals 14 residues. The CDR3 bases are TGTGCCAGCAGCTTGGGACAGGTTAACTACGAGCAGTACTTC. Its protein is CASSLGQVNYEQYF.

The chain employs TRBV5-6 and TRBJ1-5; 7 nucleotides agree with TRBD1. The germline V gene encodes CDR1 SGHDT and CDR2 YYEEEE. The CDR3 spans 14 residues. The junction had 5 bases not matched to a gene; V was cut back by 2 bases and J by 6 bases. The CDR3 reads CASSFEGAGQPQHF. The CDR3 bases are TGTGCCAGCAGCTTCGAGGGGGCTGGTCAGCCCCAGCATTTT.

The gene calls are TRBV18 and TRBJ2-4, with 8 nucleotides matching TRBD2. Germline V lookup: CDR1 KGHSH, CDR2 LQKENI. The CDR3 sequence is 15 residues long. The ends lost 2 bases at V and 8 bases at J; junction bases unmatched: 8. The CDR3 protein is CASSPTGGAADIQYF. The CDR3 DNA sequence: TGTGCCAGCTCACCAACCGGGGGGGCCGCAGACATTCAGTACTTC.

CDR3 residues: CASSLDRVGNTIYF. CDR3 sequence (DNA): TGTGCCAGCAGCTTGGATCGGGTTGGAAACACCATATATTTT. V is TRBV5-6 and J is TRBJ1-3, with D unresolved. The germline V gene encodes CDR1 SGHDT and CDR2 YYEEEE. The CDR3 covers 14 residues. The V end lost 0 bases, the J end lost 3 bases, and 7 bases lay between the germline ends.

This chain uses TRBV10-3 with TRBJ1-1; TRBD1 agrees at 7 bases. This CDR3 spans 18 amino acids. V shed 0 bases and J 1 base; nucleotides not matched to a gene: 11. Looked up from germline, CDR1 is ENHRY and CDR2 is SYGVKD. In DNA, the CDR3 is TGTGCCATCAGTGAGTCACAAGGACCGGGACAGCAGAACACTGAAGCTTTCTTT. This codes for CAISESQGPGQQNTEAFF.

The chain uses TRBV11-2 and TRBJ2-7; TRBD2 is a possible D gene (5 bases). CDR3 length: 13 amino acids. From germline, CDR1 is SGHAT and CDR2 FQNNGV. The V end lost 4 bases, the J end lost 7 bases, and 14 bases lay between the germline ends. Written as DNA, the CDR3 is TGTGCCAGCAGCTATACCGCCGAGGGAGAGCAGTACTTC. This encodes CASSYTAEGEQYF. The full variable domain, rest sourced from reference TRBV11-2 and TRBJ2-7, is EAGVAQSPRYKIIEKRQSVAFWCNPISGHATLYWYQQILGQGPKLLIQFQNNGVVDDSQLPKDRFSAERLKGVDSTLKIQPAKLEDSAVYLCASSYTAEGEQYFGPGTRLTVT.

The chain is built from TRBV19 and TRBJ2-7, with 9 bases aligning to TRBD2. The V segment lost 2 bases and the J segment 0 bases; nucleotides outside the gene matches: 8. Germline V lookup: CDR1 LNHDA, CDR2 SQIVND (reference sequence). The CDR3 has 17 amino acids. CDR3 sequence reads: CASSILSSGGHSYEQYF. The CDR3 DNA follows: TGTGCCAGTAGTATACTGAGTAGCGGGGGCCACTCCTACGAGCAGTACTTC.

This clone has only one observation. The chain carries TRBV5-1 and TRBJ1-1, with D perhaps TRBD1 (5 bases). This CDR3 is built from 15 residues. Looked up from germline, CDR1 is SGHRS and CDR2 is YFSETQ. Trimming shortened V by 2 bases and J by 0 bases, and 11 bases separated the two germline ends. The CDR3 nucleotides are TGCGCCAGCAGCTTTGAGGGAGGGGTGAACACTGAAGCTTTCTTT. Translation: CASSFEGGVNTEAFF.

The V gene is TRBV2, the J gene TRBJ2-5; D might be TRBD1 (6 bases). Germline V CDR1 and CDR2: SNHLY, FYNNEI. The CDR3 spans 13 residues. V shed 3 bases and J shed 7 bases, with 12 bases lying between them. This CDR3 reads CASSDVGARTQYF. The CDR3 nucleotides are TGTGCCAGCAGTGACGTGGGGGCAAGGACCCAGTACTTC.

The V call is TRBV9, the J call TRBJ2-2, with TRBD2 as a possible D gene (5 bases). Trimming removed 0 bases at V and 1 base at J, with 7 bases between. In germline, CDR1 is SGDLS, CDR2 YYNGEE. The CDR3 consists of 15 residues. The CDR3 DNA reads TGTGCCAGCAGCGTAGATGGGAGGAACACCGGGGAGCTGTTTTTT. Translated: CASSVDGRNTGELFF.

The chain joins TRBV7-6 to TRBJ2-1; TRBD1 might be the D (6 bases). The CDR3 has 14 amino acids. V was shortened by 6 bases and J by 1 base, with 10 bases between the two germline ends. CDR1 SGHVS and CDR2 FNYEAQ come from the germline V gene. The CDR3 nucleotides are TGTGCCAGCAGTCTAGGGGGTTCCTACAATGAGCAGTTCTTC. As protein: CASSLGGSYNEQFF.

The V call is TRBV27, the J call TRBJ1-1; D possibly corresponds to TRBD1 (6 bases). Between the trimmed V and J ends, which lost 5 bases and 0 bases, there was a span of 13 bases. Germline-derived CDR1 and CDR2 are MNHEY and SMNVEV (reference sequence). The CDR3 has 15 amino acids. In nucleotides, the CDR3 is TGTGCCAGCAGTACCCCAGGGGCAATGAACACTGAAGCTTTCTTT. This encodes CASSTPGAMNTEAFF.

The chain recombines TRBV3-1 (or the pseudogene TRBV3-2) with TRBJ1-2, with a tentative D call TRBD1 (6 bases). The germline gives CDR1 LGHDT, CDR2 YNNKEL (reference sequence). This CDR3 spans 13 amino acids. Trimming shortened V by 7 bases and J by 8 bases, and 17 bases separated the two germline ends. The CDR3, as DNA: TGTGCCAGCATGCCAGGGGTTTTGGGCGGCTACACCTTC. This codes for CASMPGVLGGYTF.

The chain employs TRBV30 and TRBJ1-1; TRBD1 might be the D (5 bases). This CDR3 region has 16 residues. Germline CDR1 and CDR2: GTSNPN and SVGIG (reference sequence). Trimming shortened V by 2 bases and J by 8 bases, and 24 bases separated the two germline ends. The CDR3 sequence: CAWSSGGEGLFGEAFF. In DNA form, the CDR3 reads TGTGCCTGGAGTTCCGGGGGAGAGGGCCTGTTTGGCGAAGCTTTCTTT.